This T cell receptor beta chain appears in the sequencing data of a study of Graves' ophthalmopathy and Graves' hyperthyroidism. RNA transcripts were the source from which TCR beta CDR3 regions were amplified. RT-PCR with HTBI primers came first, then second-round multiplex PCR. TCRdb recomputed calls from the multiplex PCR reads with MiXCR, one row per CDR3 protein. The data hold around 600,000 distinct CDR3 sequences, with approximately 39% observed a single time. The length of the CDR3 is 13 residues. Germline CDR1 SNHLY, CDR2 FYNNEI. V lost 8 bases to trimming and J lost 10 bases, with 20 bases between them.

The sequence derives from an adult man with Graves' ophthalmopathy. The source material was peripheral blood. The rearrangement links TRBV2 to TRBJ1-2; no clear D. The CDR3, as DNA: TGTGCCAGCTTAGAGGCCAGTTCTGTTGACTACACCTTC. It specifies CASLEASSVDYTF.